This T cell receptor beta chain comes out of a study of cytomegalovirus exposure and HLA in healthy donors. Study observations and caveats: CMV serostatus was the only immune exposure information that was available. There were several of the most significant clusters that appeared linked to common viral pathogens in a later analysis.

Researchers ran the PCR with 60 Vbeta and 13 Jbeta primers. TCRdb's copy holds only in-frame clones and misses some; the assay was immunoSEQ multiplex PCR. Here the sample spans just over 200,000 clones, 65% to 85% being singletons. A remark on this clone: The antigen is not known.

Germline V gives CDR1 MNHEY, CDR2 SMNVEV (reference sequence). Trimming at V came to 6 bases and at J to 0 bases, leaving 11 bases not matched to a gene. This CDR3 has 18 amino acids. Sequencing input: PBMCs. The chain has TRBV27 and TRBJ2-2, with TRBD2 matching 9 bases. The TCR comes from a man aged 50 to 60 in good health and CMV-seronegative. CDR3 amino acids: CASSPELAGSPNTGELFF. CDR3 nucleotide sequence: TGTGCCAGCAGCCCTGAGCTAGCGGGGTCTCCGAACACCGGGGAGCTGTTTTTT.